The rows below give T cell receptor beta chains drawn from one sample of a study of blood T cell repertoires in COVID-19. The method was immunoSEQ multiplex PCR; TCRdb's version includes in-frame clones alone and lacks a portion of them. The sample lists 250,000 to 350,000 clones; 70% to 90% were seen once. Sequencing was done on a sample of PBMCs or T cells enriched from blood (not recorded which). The receptors shown here come from a woman aged 18 to 35 who had recovered from COVID-19. The conserved cysteine and the conserved F or W are not part of the CDR3 here.

J	V	CDR3
TRBJ1-1	TRBV27	ASSLPGKDRGEAF
TRBJ2-2	TRBV7-8	ASSLAAGGATGELF
TRBJ1-2	TRBV5-8	ASSLPRTGPYGYT
TRBJ1-2	TRBV9	ASSTDSYGYT
TRBJ1-1	TRBV18	ASSPGQGGETF
TRBJ2-7	TRBV28	ASGGGLAGAYEQY
TRBJ1-1	TRBV9	ASSVDGDSTEAF
TRBJ1-2	TRBV5-1	ASSLQGFDYGYT
TRBJ2-1	TRBV5-1	ASSLAGEQF
TRBJ1-1	TRBV6-5	ASSQSRAEAF
TRBJ2-3	TRBV5-1	ASSLEGGEVADTQY
TRBJ1-2	TRBV19	ASSTLGGESGGYT
TRBJ2-1	TRBV2	ASSEGSGGFSNEQF
TRBJ1-6	TRBV6-4	ASSGAQGTPLH
TRBJ2-1	TRBV27	ASSYLTSGAYNEQF
TRBJ2-3	TRBV7-3	ASSLGVGVDTQY
TRBJ2-3	TRBV9	ASSAAGARFTDTQY